This T cell receptor (beta chain) emerged from a study of T cell repertoires in cytomegalovirus infection (dated by TCRdb to the late 2010s). In terms of the full investigation: Alongside well-studied HLA-B-restricted epitopes, the peptide stimulations were aimed at recently identified HLA-C-restricted CMV epitopes, whose presentation resists viral immunomodulation. Donor HLA type was relevant to the analysis, as public TCR beta signatures indicated carriage of CMV infection together with the matching HLA type.

TCRdb shows the sequencer as Illumina HiSeq 1500. TCRdb redid the processing of the public reads, applying fastp at Q25 and MiXCR, and retained in-frame beta chains. Identical CDR3 protein sequences are pooled into one entry, listed with their most common genes and DNA. This sample has fewer than 950,000 distinct CDR3 sequences in its table, and around a third of those were observed once. The ten largest make up roughly an eighth of the sample. There are many counts of this clonotype. No antigen is known for it. Base qualities are missing; no much larger clone stands one base away. On the study overall, not on this receptor specifically: The ex vivo response was dominated by HLA-C-restricted CMV-specific TCR beta clonotypes, which also provided the single most frequent clonotype in two of eight donors. Carriers of CMV infection plus the relevant HLA type were discriminated by the cumulative frequency of public TCR beta family members in the study cohort and in an independent roughly 400-donor cohort.

In the paper's terms, the treatment or condition label means: in vitro stimulation with specific CMV peptide epitopes to enrich CMV-specific T cells. The input for sequencing was cultured CD8+ T cells from PBMCs, taken from culture after CMV antigen stimulation. The source is a human donor in good health (CMV status not recorded). Some clones in this sample may be carry-over from other donors' samples.

Read as DNA, the sequence is TGTGCCAGCAGCTTAGGACTAGGGACGGACTATGGCTACACCTTC. Its protein reads: CASSLGLGTDYGYTF. This chain joins TRBV7-9 to TRBJ1-2; the best D guess is TRBD1, with 5 bases matching. The trim is 1 base for V and 3 bases for J, with a gap of 12 bases between the germline ends. Including cysteine and phenylalanine, the CDR3 has 15 amino acids. Here the CDR3 DNA is all that survives: 45 bases in frame from base 1. Per the germline V gene (reference sequence), SEHNR is the CDR1 and FQNEAQ is the CDR2.